This T cell receptor (beta chain) was sequenced for a study of CD8 T cells in ankylosing spondylitis. A single record per CDR3 protein comes from TCRdb applying MiXCR to the 5' RACE reads. The table lists some 140,000 distinct CDR3 sequences, over 10% of them singletons, with approximately 4% in the top ten. The V and J ends lost 2 bases and 3 bases respectively, with 17 bases between them. The germline V gene encodes CDR1 GTSNPN and CDR2 SVGIG (reference sequence). The CDR3 spans 15 residues. The clonotype was recovered from a female donor with ankylosing spondylitis or in good health (not recorded which). The rearrangement links TRBV30 to TRBJ2-7; a possible D gene is TRBD2 (5 bases). Sequencing was performed on blood, either unsorted or a sorted T cell fraction (not recorded which). In DNA form, the CDR3 reads TGTGCCTGGAGTCCCTTACTAGTCACCCACTACGAGCAGTACTTC. Amino acids: CAWSPLLVTHYEQYF.